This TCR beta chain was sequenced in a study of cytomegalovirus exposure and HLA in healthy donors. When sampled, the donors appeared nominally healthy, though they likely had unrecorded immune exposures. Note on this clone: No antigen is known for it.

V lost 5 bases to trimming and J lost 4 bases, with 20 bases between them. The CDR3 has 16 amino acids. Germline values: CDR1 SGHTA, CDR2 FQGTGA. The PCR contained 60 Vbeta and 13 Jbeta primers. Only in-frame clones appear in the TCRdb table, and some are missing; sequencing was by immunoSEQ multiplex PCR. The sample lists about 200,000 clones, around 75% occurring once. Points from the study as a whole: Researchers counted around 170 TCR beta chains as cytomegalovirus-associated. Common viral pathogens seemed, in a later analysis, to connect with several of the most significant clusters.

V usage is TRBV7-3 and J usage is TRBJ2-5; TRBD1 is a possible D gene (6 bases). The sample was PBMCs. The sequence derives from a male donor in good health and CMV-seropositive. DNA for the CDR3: TGTGCCAGCAGCCCGTCCCAGATTGGGGGCCGAGAGACCCAGTACTTC. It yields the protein CASSPSQIGGRETQYF. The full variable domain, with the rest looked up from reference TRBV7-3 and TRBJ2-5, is GAGVSQTPSNKVTEKGKYVELRCDPISGHTALYWYRQSLGQGPEFLIYFQGTGAADDSGLPNDRFFAVRPEGSVSTLKIQRTERGDSAVYLCASSPSQIGGRETQYFGPGTRLLVL.